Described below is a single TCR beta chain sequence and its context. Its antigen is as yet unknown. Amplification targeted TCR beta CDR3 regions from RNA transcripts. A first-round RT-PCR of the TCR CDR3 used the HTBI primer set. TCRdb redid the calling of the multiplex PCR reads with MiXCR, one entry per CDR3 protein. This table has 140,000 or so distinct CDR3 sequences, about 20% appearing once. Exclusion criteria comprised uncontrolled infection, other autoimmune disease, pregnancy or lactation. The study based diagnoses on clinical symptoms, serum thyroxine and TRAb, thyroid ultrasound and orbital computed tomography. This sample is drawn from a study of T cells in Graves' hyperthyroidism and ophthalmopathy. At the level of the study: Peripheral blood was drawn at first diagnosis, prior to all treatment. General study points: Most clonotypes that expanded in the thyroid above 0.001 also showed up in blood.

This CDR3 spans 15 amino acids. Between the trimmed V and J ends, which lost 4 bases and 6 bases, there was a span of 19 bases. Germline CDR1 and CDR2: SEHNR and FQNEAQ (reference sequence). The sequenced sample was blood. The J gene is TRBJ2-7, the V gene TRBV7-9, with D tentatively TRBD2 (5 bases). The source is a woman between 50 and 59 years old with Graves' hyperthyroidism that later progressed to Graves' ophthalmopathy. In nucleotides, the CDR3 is TGTGCCAGCAGCTCCCGGACTGCTATATCTGGCGAGCAGTACTTC. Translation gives CASSSRTAISGEQYF.